The TCR beta chain described here comes from a study of cytomegalovirus exposure and HLA in healthy donors. Concerning this clone: Antigen specificity is unknown.

The study, taken as a whole, reports: Confirmation was obtained in vitro that a few CMV-associated chains are specific for CMV antigens. Cytomegalovirus status was reportedly diagnosed by the classifier with high specificity and sensitivity.

PCR was performed using 60 Vbeta and 13 Jbeta primers. TCRdb keeps only in-frame clones here, not all; method: immunoSEQ multiplex PCR. The sample has 100,000 to 150,000 clones, roughly 75% seen once. The CDR3 runs 15 residues. The V gene end was trimmed by 4 bases and the J gene end by 6 bases; junction bases not matched to a gene: 4. Germline V gene lookup returns CDR1 SGHDN and CDR2 FVKESK. This cohort consisted of healthy bone marrow donors. The sequenced material came from PBMCs. This TCR was recovered from a woman in her forties or fifties in good health and CMV-seronegative. V is TRBV14 and J is TRBJ1-5, with 12 bases that match TRBD1. The CDR3 DNA sequence: TGTGCCAGCAGCCGCCCGGGACAGGGGGCTCAGCCCCAGCATTTT. Residues: CASSRPGQGAQPQHF.